The entry below describes one T cell receptor beta chain. Its antigen remains unidentified. There are no base qualities to consult, and no much larger clone falls within one base. Measured from the cysteine to the phenylalanine, the CDR3 is 13 residues long. Only the CDR3 portion is preserved as DNA: 39 bases, with reading frame beginning at the first base. V loses 3 bases, J loses 0 bases, and the germline ends lie 8 bases apart. The germline V gene specifies SQVTM as CDR1 and ANQGSEA as CDR2. The CDR3 regions of human TCRbeta chains were analyzed by immunosequencing. The original methods were these. Repertoire TCRs were checked for matches against a reference library of SARS-CoV-2-specific TCRs that had been generated using the MIRA antigen-specificity platform. Breadth meant the fraction of unique TCRs that were SARS-CoV-2-associated, whereas depth meant the fraction of total T cells that were SARS-CoV-2-associated. Using the MIRA data, each spike-specific TCR was mapped to the spike region that the TCR reacts to and placed in a CD4 or CD8 class. Log10-transformed breadth and depth values were compared by one-way ANOVA with Sidak's multiple comparisons tests. TCRdb re-hosts the immuneACCESS table, in-frame sequences only. Its copies lack some clones; in the studies checked, an unresolved V gene accounts for under half of them, and the cause for the rest is not known. D and trimming were read from the DNA, whereas the V and J calls and clone size are those reported in that table. For this sample the table gives 95,000 or so clones, of which around 90% were detected only once. The ten most abundant clones make up 3.7% of the sample.

The entry originates in a study of T cell responses to AZD1222 COVID-19 vaccine listed by TCRdb under 2021. Describing the broader study: AZD1222 recipients whose second dose came at about 4 weeks and those whose second dose came at about 12 weeks were combined into one group, since spike-specific TCR depth and breadth did not differ between the two schedules. A total of approximately 240 trial participants underwent TCR sequencing, of whom 200 to 220 received two doses of AZD1222 and some 26 received two doses of the MenACWY control vaccine. Enrollment into the trials was organized by age into subgroups of 18-55, 56-69 and 70-plus years, and those subgroups contained about 160, 30 and 59 TCR-sequenced participants, respectively. Overall results and qualifications from the work: After two AZD1222 doses, both the breadth and the depth of spike-specific TCRs were significantly higher than at day 0 and than in MenACWY recipients. Conclusions about previously exposed vaccinees were limited because only a handful of AZD1222 recipients were SARS-CoV-2 seropositive at baseline. Reportedly, close to half of the unique spike-specific TCRs recognized epitopes lying outside the regions that are mutated in the B.1.351 and B.1.1.7 variants. Participants were mostly white British and included more females than males, and it was suggested by the authors that clonal diversity may have been underestimated. Vaccine-associated CD4 TCRs spanned the whole spike protein, with dominant responses in regions 160-218 and 743-854. Because no day 14 peak-response samples were available, the repertoires could be characterized only after the peak T cell response. In the small 56-69-year group, the increase in depth fell short of significance, most likely because of low power.

The time point label corresponds to: baseline before first vaccination. Samples from vaccinated people were obtained from the UK trials COV001 and COV002, which included a single-blind randomized controlled phase 2/3 trial of AZD1222 (ChAdOx1 nCoV-19) in healthy adults. For TCRbeta chain sequencing, PBMC samples from trial participants were taken at day 0 and at day 28 after the second dose. The material sequenced was peripheral blood, taken on day 0 of AZD1222 vaccination. The chain is encoded by TRBV29-1 joined to TRBJ1-1; no D gene can be assigned with confidence. The receptor was derived from an adult in good health. The nucleotides are TGCAGCGTTGAGGAATACTTGAACACTGAAGCTTTCTTT. This translates into CSVEEYLNTEAFF.